This TCR beta chain was retrieved from a study of T cells in Graves' hyperthyroidism and ophthalmopathy (dated by TCRdb to the late 2010s). With respect to the entire study: Peripheral blood was sampled at the time of initial diagnosis, prior to any treatment. To identify distinguishing TCR V-J signatures, a discovery cohort of some 100 patients was used, comprising some 43 with Graves' ophthalmopathy and approximately 57 with stable Graves' hyperthyroidism. Prospective prediction of ophthalmopathy was tested in an independent validation cohort of 18 to 20 hyperthyroidism patients and 17 patients who later progressed to ophthalmopathy. The 75 to 100 discovery patients were divided at random into training and test sets in a 7:3 ratio. In six Graves' hyperthyroidism patients, the study also compared T-cell repertoires from thyroid tissue with T-cell repertoires from blood. After sampling, hyperthyroidism patients received methimazole starting at 30 mg daily, and ophthalmopathy patients received high-dose intravenous methylprednisolone. TCR Vbeta CDR3 sequencing of 120 to 150 peripheral blood samples (43 ophthalmopathy, about 74 hyperthyroidism and 17 progressor patients) is reported in the paper. On the study overall, not on this receptor specifically: Sample size was not statistically predetermined, and investigators were not blinded to group allocation. A model built on a 13 V-J signature distinguished ophthalmopathy from stable hyperthyroidism, reaching 85% to 90% sensitivity and under 84% specificity in cross-validation and 80%/75% in testing. In validation, the model predicted progression to ophthalmopathy with around 71% sensitivity and approximately 78% specificity, a median of about 6.7 months before onset. Most expanded thyroid clonotypes (frequency above 0.001) were also found in blood, which suggests that blood repertoires may mirror thyroid immune responses.

As regards this clonotype: What this receptor recognizes is not known. It has no much larger one-base neighbor in the sample; base qualities were not kept.

The germline V gene encodes CDR1 MNHEY and CDR2 SVGAGI. Compared with germline, V lacks 5 bases and J lacks 4 bases; bases without a gene match: 10. The CDR3 covers 16 residues, taking in both the cysteine and the phenylalanine. Of the read, only the CDR3 DNA is kept; its 48 bases are in frame from base 1. TCR beta CDR3 regions were amplified from RNA transcripts. The TCR CDR3 was subjected to a first round of RT-PCR using the HTBI primer set and the Qiagen OneStep RT-PCR kit. The libraries were constructed in a second round of multiplex PCR and then size-selected and purified. Libraries were sequenced paired-end with 100 bp reads on an Illumina HiSeq2000. The study's processing was this. SOAPnuke was used to process the raw data, throwing out any read that contained adapters or uncalled bases, had a mean Phred below 15, or lacked an exact constant-primer or identifier match. COPE v1.2.5 was used to merge high-quality paired reads, and clonotypes were defined as unique nucleotide sequences. MiTCR v1.1 was used to align clonotypes to the IMGT TRBV, TRBD and TRBJ reference segments. Analysis was restricted to V-J combinations with a frequency above 0.0001, which covered roughly 99% of repertoires. A TCS score was defined as the ratio between F50 (clonal expansion) and ExV (chaos), using BLOSUM62-based TCRdist between CDR3 peptides within each V-J. Welch's t-statistics and random forest reduced around 510 V-J features to some 14, which were used in a naive Bayes classifier (R e1071). TCRdb ran its own pipeline on the public reads, namely fastp trimming at Q25 and MiXCR clone calling, and kept in-frame beta chains. Every distinct CDR3 protein forms one entry, paired with its most common genes and DNA. The V and J calls here are based on TCRdb, not the publication. This sample lists around 500,000 distinct CDR3 sequences; 12% to 15% were detected once. About 15% of the sample is taken by the ten largest.

Graves' hyperthyroidism was defined as stable when no progression to ophthalmopathy occurred over 18 months of follow-up. Hyperthyroidism patients were newly diagnosed, had a disease duration of under 2 months, and were aged 18 to 65 years. The study excluded patients with uncontrolled infections, other autoimmune diseases, pregnancy or lactation. Diagnoses were based on clinical symptoms, serum thyroxine and TRAb, thyroid ultrasound and orbital computed tomography. PBMCs were separated from over 9 ml of fresh peripheral blood using Ficoll-Paque density gradient centrifugation. Trizol reagent was used to extract total RNA, and RNA quality was then checked on an Agilent 2100 Bioanalyzer.

Recombination linked TRBV6-5 to TRBJ2-3; 9 nucleotides in the junction match TRBD1. The sequencing sample was made of blood. This TCR was recovered from a woman aged 40 to 49 with Graves' hyperthyroidism. In nucleotides, the sequence is TGTGCCAGCAGTCCCGGACAGGGGATGGGAGCAGATACGCAGTATTTT. Its translation is CASSPGQGMGADTQYF.